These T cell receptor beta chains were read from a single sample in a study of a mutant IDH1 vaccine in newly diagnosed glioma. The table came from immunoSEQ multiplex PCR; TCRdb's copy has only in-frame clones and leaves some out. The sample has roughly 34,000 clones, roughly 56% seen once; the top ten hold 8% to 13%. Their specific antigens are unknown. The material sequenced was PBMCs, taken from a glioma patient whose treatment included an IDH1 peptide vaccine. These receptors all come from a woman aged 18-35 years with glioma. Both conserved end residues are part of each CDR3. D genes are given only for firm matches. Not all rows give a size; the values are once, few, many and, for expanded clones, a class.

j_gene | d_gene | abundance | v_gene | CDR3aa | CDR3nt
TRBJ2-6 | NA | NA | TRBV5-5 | CASSHFPSGANVLTF | TGTGCCAGCAGCCACTTCCCCTCTGGGGCCAACGTCCTGACTTTC
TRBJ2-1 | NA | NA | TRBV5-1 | CASSFRQGGNEQFF | TGCGCCAGCAGCTTCCGCCAGGGTGGGAATGAGCAGTTCTTC
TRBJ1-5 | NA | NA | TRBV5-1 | CASREGPGNQPQHF | TGCGCCAGCAGGGAGGGGCCGGGCAATCAGCCCCAGCATTTT
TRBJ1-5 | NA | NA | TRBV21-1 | CASSKVEGGNQPQHF | TGTGCCAGCAGCAAAGTTGAGGGGGGCAATCAGCCCCAGCATTTT
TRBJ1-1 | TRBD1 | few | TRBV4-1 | CASSHTTGGVNTEAFF | TGCGCCAGCAGCCATACTACAGGGGGCGTGAACACTGAAGCTTTCTTT
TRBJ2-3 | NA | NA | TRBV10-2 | CASSPGYTDTQYF | TGCGCCAGCAGTCCGGGATACACAGATACGCAGTATTTT
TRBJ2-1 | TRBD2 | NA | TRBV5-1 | CASGPTSGGLYNEQFF | TGCGCCAGCGGTCCGACTAGCGGGGGACTGTACAATGAGCAGTTCTTC
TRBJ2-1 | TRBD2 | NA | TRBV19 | CASSTRKLAENYNEQFF | TGTGCCAGTAGTACCCGGAAACTAGCGGAGAACTACAATGAGCAGTTCTTC
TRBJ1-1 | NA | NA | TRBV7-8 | CASSLQAITEAFF | TGTGCCAGCAGCTTACAGGCTATTACTGAAGCTTTCTTT
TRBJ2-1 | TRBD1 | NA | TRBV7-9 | CASSFPTGTGDRDEQFF | TGTGCCAGCAGCTTTCCAACCGGGACAGGGGATAGGGATGAGCAGTTCTTC
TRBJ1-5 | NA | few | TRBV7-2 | CASSSSYGSNQPQHF | TGTGCCAGCAGCTCCTCATATGGTAGCAATCAGCCCCAGCATTTT
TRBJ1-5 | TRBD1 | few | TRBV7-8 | CASSLEGASPPQHF | TGTGCCAGCAGCTTAGAGGGGGCATCGCCGCCCCAGCATTTT
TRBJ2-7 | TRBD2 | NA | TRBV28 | CASSLSGSGIYEQYF | TGTGCCAGCAGTTTATCGGGTAGCGGGATATACGAGCAGTACTTC
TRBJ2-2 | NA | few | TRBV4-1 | CASQTDNTGELFF | TGCGCCTCCCAGACAGACAACACCGGGGAGCTGTTTTTT
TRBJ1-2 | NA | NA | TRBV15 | CATSSDWTERRYGYTF | TGTGCCACCAGCAGCGACTGGACAGAGAGGCGTTATGGCTACACCTTC